This TCR beta chain emerged from a study of blood T cell repertoires in COVID-19. In the study overall: The United States, Italy and Spain provided the acute and convalescent COVID-19 samples. In each case, the material was cDNA or gDNA derived from T cells, B-cell-depleted T cells, or PBMCs.

In the authors' workflow: Reference gene primers were amplified, and this amplification served to estimate nucleated cell counts. Clones were sequenced by immunoSEQ multiplex PCR, and TCRdb holds only the in-frame ones, with some missing. V and J calls and clone size are copied from that table; D and trimming were computed from the DNA. This table has approximately 72,000 clones, about nine tenths appearing once. The table lists this clone with a few counts. With 10 bases removed from V and 0 bases from J, the gap between germline ends came to 13 bases. Germline CDR1 is LNHDA and CDR2 is SQIVND (reference sequence). The CDR3 has 15 residues.

The chain combines TRBV19 with TRBJ1-6, with D hard to call. The sequenced sample was peripheral blood. This receptor was taken from a woman between 55 and 75 years old with acute or convalescent COVID-19. CDR3 loop: CATKDRSSYNSPLHF. In nucleotides, the CDR3 is TGTGCCACTAAAGACCGGAGCTCCTATAATTCACCCCTCCACTTT.